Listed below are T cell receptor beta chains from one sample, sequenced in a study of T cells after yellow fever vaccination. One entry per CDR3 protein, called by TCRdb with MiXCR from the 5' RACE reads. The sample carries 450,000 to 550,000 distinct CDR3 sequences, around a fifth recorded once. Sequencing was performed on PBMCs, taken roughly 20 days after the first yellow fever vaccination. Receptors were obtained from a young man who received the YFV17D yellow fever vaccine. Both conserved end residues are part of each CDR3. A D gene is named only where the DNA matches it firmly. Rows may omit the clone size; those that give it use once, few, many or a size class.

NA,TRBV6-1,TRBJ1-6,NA,TGTGCCAGCAGTGCTTTGCGGGGGGGAGATTCACCCCTCCACTTT,CASSALRGGDSPLHF
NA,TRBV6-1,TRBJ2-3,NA,TGTGCCAGCAGCCAGTCAAGAGGAGGAGATACGCAGTATTTT,CASSQSRGGDTQYF
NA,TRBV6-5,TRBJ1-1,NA,TGTGCCAGCAGTTATGCAGGGACCATGAACACTGAAGCTTTCTTT,CASSYAGTMNTEAFF
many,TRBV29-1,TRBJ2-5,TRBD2,TGCAGCGCGAGGAGGGATTCTAGCGGGGGAGAGACCCAGTACTTC,CSARRDSSGGETQYF
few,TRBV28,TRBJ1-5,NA,TGTGCCAGCAGTTTGACGCGCCATCAGCCCCAGCATTTT,CASSLTRHQPQHF
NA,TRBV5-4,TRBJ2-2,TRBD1,TGTGCCAGCAGCGAAGGGACAGGAGCCACCGGGGAGCTGTTTTTT,CASSEGTGATGELFF
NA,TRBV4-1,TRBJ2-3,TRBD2,TGCGCCAGCAGCCAAGTCGGGGGGGCCGACGATACGCAGTATTTT,CASSQVGGADDTQYF
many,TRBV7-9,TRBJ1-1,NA,TGTGCCAGCAGCTTAGGACTGGCAGGCACTGAAGCTTTCTTT,CASSLGLAGTEAFF
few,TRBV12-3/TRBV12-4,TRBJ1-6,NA,TGTGCCAGTAAAGGGGACGGGAATTCACCCCTCCACTTT,CASKGDGNSPLHF
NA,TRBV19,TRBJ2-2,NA,TGTGCCAGTAGTATGAGTGGTGGGTTTTACACCGGGGAGCTGTTTTTT,CASSMSGGFYTGELFF
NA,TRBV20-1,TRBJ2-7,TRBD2,TGCAGTGCCTACCCGGGGGGGACCCACCTGAAAATATACGAGCAGTACTTC,CSAYPGGTHLKIYEQYF
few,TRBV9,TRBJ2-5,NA,TGTGCCAGCAGCGTAGTACCGATCTGTTTAAACCTACAAGAGACCCAGTACTTC,CASSVVPICLNLQETQYF
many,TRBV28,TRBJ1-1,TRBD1,TGTGCCAGCAGGCACCCCGACAGGGTTAACACTGAAGCTTTCTTT,CASRHPDRVNTEAFF
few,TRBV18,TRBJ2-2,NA,TGTGCCAGCTCACGCGAACAGGCCCTGGACACCGGGGAGCTGTTTTTT,CASSREQALDTGELFF
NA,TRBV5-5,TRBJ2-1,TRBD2,TGTGCCAGCAGCTTGGGGCCATCTAGCGGGGATACCAGTGAGCAGTTCTTC,CASSLGPSSGDTSEQFF
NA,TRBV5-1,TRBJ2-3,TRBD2,TGCGCCAGCAGCATACTAGCGGGGGGGTTGCCAGATACGCAGTATTTT,CASSILAGGLPDTQYF
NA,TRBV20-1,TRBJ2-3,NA,TGCAGTGCTAGAGATCTGACATCGGATACGCAGTATTTT,CSARDLTSDTQYF
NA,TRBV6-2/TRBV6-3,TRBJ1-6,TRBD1,TGTGCCAGCACCTCTCCGGGACAGGGCTCTTCACCCCTCCACTTT,CASTSPGQGSSPLHF
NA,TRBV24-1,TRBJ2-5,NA,TGTGCCACCAGTGATCCTGGACACCTCCAAGAGACCCAGTACTTC,CATSDPGHLQETQYF
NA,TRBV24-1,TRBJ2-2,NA,TGTGCCACCCTTCGGGGGAATTCGGACACCGGGGAGCTGTTTTTT,CATLRGNSDTGELFF
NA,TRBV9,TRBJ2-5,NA,TGTGCCAGCAGCGTAGCTCCGATCCAAGAGACCCAGTACTTC,CASSVAPIQETQYF
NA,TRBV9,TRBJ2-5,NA,TGTGCCAGCAGCGTTAGCGACCAAGAGACCCAGTACTTC,CASSVSDQETQYF
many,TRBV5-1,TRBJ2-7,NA,TGCGCCAGCAGCTTGGTAGGCGGGGGCGCGGAAGAGCAGTACTTC,CASSLVGGGAEEQYF
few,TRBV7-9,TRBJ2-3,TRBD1,TGTGCCAGCACCAGCGGGGACAGGGACACAGATACGCAGTATTTT,CASTSGDRDTDTQYF
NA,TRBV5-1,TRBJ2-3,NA,TGCGCCAGCAGCCTACAGCTCGCGGGGGCCTTCACAGATACGCAGTATTTT,CASSLQLAGAFTDTQYF
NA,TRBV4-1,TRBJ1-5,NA,TGCGCCAGCAGCGACGGAGGCTATAGCAATCAGCCCCAGCATTTT,CASSDGGYSNQPQHF
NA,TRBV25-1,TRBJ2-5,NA,TGTGCCAGCAGTTTCCCATCCGGGGGCCAAGAGACCCAGTACTTC,CASSFPSGGQETQYF
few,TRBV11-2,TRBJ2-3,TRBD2,TGTGCCAGCAGTGGGGTAGCGGGGACCCTGGGTACGCAGTATTTT,CASSGVAGTLGTQYF
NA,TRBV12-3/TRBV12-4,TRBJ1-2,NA,TGTGCCAGCAGCTGGTCCGATGGCTACACCTTC,CASSWSDGYTF
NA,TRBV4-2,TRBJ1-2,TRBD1,TGTGCCAGCAGCCAAGAACTCCCGACAGGGAGATATGGCTACACCTTC,CASSQELPTGRYGYTF
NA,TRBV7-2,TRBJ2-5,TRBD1,TGTGCCAGCGGGACAGGGGGCCGGAGGACCCAGTACTTC,CASGTGGRRTQYF
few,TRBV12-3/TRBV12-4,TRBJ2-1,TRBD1,TGTGCCAGCAGTGGGACAGAACTATCCTACAATGAGCAGTTCTTC,CASSGTELSYNEQFF
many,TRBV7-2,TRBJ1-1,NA,TGTGCCAGCAGCTTAAAGAACACTGAAGCTTTCTTT,CASSLKNTEAFF
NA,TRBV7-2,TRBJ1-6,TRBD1,TGTGCCAGCAGCGCCCGACAGGGGAGCCTAAATTCACCCCTCCACTTT,CASSARQGSLNSPLHF
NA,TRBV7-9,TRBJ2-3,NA,TGTGCCAGCAGCCATCCCCGGACAGGCACAGATACGCAGTATTTT,CASSHPRTGTDTQYF
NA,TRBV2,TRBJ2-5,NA,TGTGCCAGCAGTGGTACGGACCACCTCTACCAAGAGACCCAGTACTTC,CASSGTDHLYQETQYF
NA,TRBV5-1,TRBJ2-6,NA,TGCGCCAGCAGCTTGGGCGTCTACTCTGGGGCCAACGTCCTGACTTTC,CASSLGVYSGANVLTF
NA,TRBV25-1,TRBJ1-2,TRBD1,TGTGCCAGCAGTGGGTCTATCCTCCGGACAGGACACTATGGCTACACCTTC,CASSGSILRTGHYGYTF
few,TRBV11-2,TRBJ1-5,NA,TGTGCCAGCAGCCAGAGCTGGGGTTGGGGTCAGCCCCAGCATTTT,CASSQSWGWGQPQHF
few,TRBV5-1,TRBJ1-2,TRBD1,TGCGCCAGCAGCTCCAGACAGGGGGACTATGGCTACACCTTC,CASSSRQGDYGYTF
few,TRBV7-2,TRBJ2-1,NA,TGTGCCAGCAGCCTCAGGTGGCAGGGTGTAAATGAGCAGTTCTTC,CASSLRWQGVNEQFF
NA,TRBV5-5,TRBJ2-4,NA,TGTGCCAGCAGCTCTGACCCTGGGCGACTTCTAGCCAAAAACATTCAGTACTTC,CASSSDPGRLLAKNIQYF
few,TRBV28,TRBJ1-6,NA,TGTGCCAGCAGGCGGATTTCACCCCTCCACTTT,CASRRISPLHF
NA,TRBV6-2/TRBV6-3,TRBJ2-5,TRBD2,TGTGCCAGCAGCTACGGGGGGGCGGGCCAAGAGACCCAGTACTTC,CASSYGGAGQETQYF
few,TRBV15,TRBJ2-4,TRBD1,TGTGCCACCAGCAGAGAGGCGGGACAGGGAGCGGCTTGGAACATTCAGTACTTC,CATSREAGQGAAWNIQYF
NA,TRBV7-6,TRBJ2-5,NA,TGTGCCAGCAGCATCTCGGGGGCTCTCGACCAGTACTTC,CASSISGALDQYF
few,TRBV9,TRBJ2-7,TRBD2,TGTGCCAGCAGCGTCGACCCTAGCGGGGAACCCTACGAGCAGTACTTC,CASSVDPSGEPYEQYF
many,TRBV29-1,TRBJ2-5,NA,TGCAGCGTTCCAGAGGGGCAGGGACAAGAGACCCAGTACTTC,CSVPEGQGQETQYF
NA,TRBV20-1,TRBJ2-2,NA,TGCAGTGCTAGATGGGGGGCCATAAACACCGGGGAGCTGTTTTTT,CSARWGAINTGELFF
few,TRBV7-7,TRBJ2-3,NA,TGTGCTAGCAGCTTAGCGAGCCTGGGGGATACGCAGTATTTT,CASSLASLGDTQYF
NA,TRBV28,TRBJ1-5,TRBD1,TGTGCCAGCAGCCGGGACAGGGGTACCAATCAGCCCCAGCATTTT,CASSRDRGTNQPQHF